Detailed here is one TCR beta chain. With V trimmed by 7 bases and J by 5 bases, 11 bases remained unmatched. This CDR3 region has 15 residues. From germline, CDR1 is MGHRA and CDR2 YSYEKL. The data were taken from a study of cytomegalovirus exposure and HLA in healthy donors. The primer mix had 60 Vbeta and 13 Jbeta primers. Only in-frame clones appear in the TCRdb table, and some are missing; sequencing was by immunoSEQ multiplex PCR. The sample has 150,000 to 200,000 clones, roughly four fifths seen once. What was sequenced was PBMCs. This clonotype was obtained from a woman aged 18-35 years in good health and CMV-seropositive. The chain couples TRBV4-1 to TRBJ2-1; 7 bases align to TRBD2. The CDR3 DNA reads as TGCGCCAGCAAATTCCCCGGGACTAAGAACAATGAGCAGTTCTTC. The encoded protein is CASKFPGTKNNEQFF.